The next 9 T cell receptor beta chains were all read from a single sample in a study of CD8 T cells in ankylosing spondylitis. General study points: A TCR beta motif made of eight highly homologous variants seemed typical of ankylosing spondylitis blood.

The antigens these receptors bind are not known. TCRdb itself ran the 5' RACE reads through MiXCR, one entry per CDR3 protein. The sample holds about 510,000 distinct CDR3 sequences, roughly 5.2% seen once. Material: blood, either unsorted or a sorted T cell fraction (not recorded which). These receptors were obtained from a male donor with ankylosing spondylitis.

The table lists this clonotype with a few counts. J is TRBJ2-7 and V is TRBV27, with 9 nucleotides matching TRBD1. The ends lost 3 bases at V and 6 bases at J; junction bases unmatched: 12. In germline, CDR1 is MNHEY, CDR2 SMNVEV (reference sequence). The CDR3 runs to 16 residues. The CDR3 sequence is CASSLISGQGFVEQYF. In nucleotides, the CDR3 is TGTGCCAGCAGTTTGATCTCGGGACAGGGATTCGTCGAGCAGTACTTC.

This rearrangement joins TRBV13 to TRBJ2-3; D is unclear. Per the germline V gene, CDR1 is PRHDT and CDR2 is FYEKMQ (reference sequence). The ends were cut back, 5 bases at V and 2 bases at J, with 23 bases in the middle. This CDR3 contains 18 residues. CDR3 nucleotides: TGTGCCAGCAGCCTAATCGAGAACACACCTCGTTACACAGATACGCAGTATTTT. Translating gives CASSLIENTPRYTDTQYF.

This clonotype was detected ten times or more. This rearrangement joins TRBV4-3 to TRBJ1-4; D not resolved. CDR1 and CDR2 (germline): LGHNA, YSLEER. This CDR3 is 16 amino acids long. Trimming removed 0 bases at V and 3 bases at J, with 11 bases between. This chain's CDR3 is CASSQDNLAANEKLFF. Written as DNA, the CDR3 is TGCGCCAGCAGCCAAGATAACTTGGCCGCTAATGAAAAACTGTTTTTT.

This clonotype showed up many times. The chain carries TRBV11-2 and TRBJ2-3; 10 positions match TRBD2. In germline, CDR1 is SGHAT, CDR2 FQNNGV. The CDR3 covers 20 residues. Losses at the gene ends were 1 base for V and 1 base for J; bases not matched to a gene: 14. The CDR3 here is CASSLGFAVAGGKGTDTQYF. The CDR3 DNA follows: TGTGCCAGCAGCTTAGGGTTTGCGGTAGCGGGAGGAAAGGGCACAGATACGCAGTATTTT.

This clonotype was seen many times. This sequence joins TRBV7-9 and TRBJ2-7; 8 bases agree with TRBD2. The CDR3 covers 16 residues. The trim removed 1 base at V and 6 bases at J, leaving 11 bases unmatched. CDR1 and CDR2 (germline): SEHNR, FQNEAQ (reference sequence). This CDR3 reads CASSLVGGASGREQYF. CDR3 DNA sequence: TGTGCCAGCAGCTTAGTCGGTGGTGCTAGCGGGCGCGAGCAGTACTTC.

The J gene is TRBJ2-4, the V gene TRBV11-2, with TRBD2 identical over 8 bases. The CDR3 has 18 amino acids. Per germline, CDR1 SGHAT and CDR2 FQNNGV. V shed 4 bases and J 2 bases; nucleotides not matched to a gene: 13. The CDR3 DNA reads TGTGCCAGCAGCTCCGGACTAGCATGGGCCCCCTCCAAAAACATTCAGTACTTC. It encodes CASSSGLAWAPSKNIQYF.

This clonotype was counted at least ten times. The chain joins TRBV13 to TRBJ2-7; tentatively, D is TRBD1 or TRBD2 (6 bases each). The germline V gene has CDR1 PRHDT and CDR2 FYEKMQ (reference sequence). The V end lost 6 bases, the J end lost 0 bases, and 12 bases lay between the germline ends. This CDR3 has 14 amino acids. CDR3 loop: CASSLAGHSYEQYF. CDR3 sequence (DNA): TGTGCCAGCAGTCTCGCGGGACACTCCTACGAGCAGTACTTC.

This clonotype was observed many times. This chain connects TRBV20-1 to TRBJ1-2, with TRBD1 identical over 9 bases. V shed 3 bases and J 8 bases; nucleotides not matched to a gene: 10. Germline V CDR1 and CDR2: DFQATT, SNEGSKA (reference sequence). CDR3 length equals 14 residues. The CDR3 sequence: CSASNPGTGMGYTF. The CDR3 nucleotides read TGCAGTGCTAGTAATCCCGGGACAGGGATGGGCTACACCTTC.

This clonotype has at least ten counts. The chain recombines TRBV5-1 with TRBJ1-2; D is uncertain. Looked up from germline, CDR1 is SGHRS and CDR2 is YFSETQ. The germline V and J ends were trimmed by 0 bases and 7 bases, with 10 bases remaining between them. The CDR3 runs 13 residues. The CDR3: CASSLDARIGYTF. In nucleotides, the CDR3 is TGCGCCAGCAGCTTGGATGCCAGAATTGGCTACACCTTC.